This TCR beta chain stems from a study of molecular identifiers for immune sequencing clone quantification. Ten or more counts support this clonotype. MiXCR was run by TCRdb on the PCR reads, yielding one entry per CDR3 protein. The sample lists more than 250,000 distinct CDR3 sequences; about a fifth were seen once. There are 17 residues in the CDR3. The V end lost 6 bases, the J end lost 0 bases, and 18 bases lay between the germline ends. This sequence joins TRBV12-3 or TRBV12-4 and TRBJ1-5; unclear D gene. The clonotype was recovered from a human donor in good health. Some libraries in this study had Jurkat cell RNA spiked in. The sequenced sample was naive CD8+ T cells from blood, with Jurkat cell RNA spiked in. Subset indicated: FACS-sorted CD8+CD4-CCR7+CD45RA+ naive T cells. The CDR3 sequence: CASSTHELSYSNQPQHF. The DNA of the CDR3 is TGTGCCAGCAGCACCCACGAACTATCCTATAGCAATCAGCCCCAGCATTTT.